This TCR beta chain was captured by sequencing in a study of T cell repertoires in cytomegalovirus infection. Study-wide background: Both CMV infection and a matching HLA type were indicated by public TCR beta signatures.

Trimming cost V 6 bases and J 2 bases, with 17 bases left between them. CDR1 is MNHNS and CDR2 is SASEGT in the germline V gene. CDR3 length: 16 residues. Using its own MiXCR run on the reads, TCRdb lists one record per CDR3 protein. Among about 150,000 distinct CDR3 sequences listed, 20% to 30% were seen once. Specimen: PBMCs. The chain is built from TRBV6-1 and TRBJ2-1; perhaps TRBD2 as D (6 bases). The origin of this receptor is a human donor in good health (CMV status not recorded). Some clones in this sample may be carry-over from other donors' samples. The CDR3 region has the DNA TGTGCCAGCAGAAAGCGGAGGGAGTCCCCCTACAATGAGCAGTTCTTC. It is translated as CASRKRRESPYNEQFF.